This TCR beta chain was retrieved from a study of STAT3 mutations in large granular lymphocyte leukemia. Study results and caveats: Samples missed the first appearance of the clone. In T-cell large granular lymphocyte leukemia, about half of patients showed multiple immunodominant subclonotypes.

Trimming pared 4 bases from V and 4 bases from J, leaving 16 bases between. CDR1 MNHNY and CDR2 SVGAGI come from the germline V gene (reference sequence). The CDR3 has 15 residues. In regard to this clone: As yet, its antigen is unknown.

Profiled with immunoSEQ multiplex PCR; TCRdb holds only in-frame clones, not every one. This table has some 28,000 clones, 70% to 80% appearing once. The clonotype originates from a woman between 45 and 65 years old with T-cell large granular lymphocyte leukemia. Some clones in this sample may be carry-over from other donors' samples. The sequencing sample was made of peripheral blood mononuclear cells. V and J are TRBV6-6 and TRBJ1-2; no definite D call. The CDR3 bases are TGTGCCAGCAGTTTACTAGTCGGCAGCGGCTATGGCTACACCTTC. It translates to CASSLLVGSGYGYTF.